This TCR beta chain appears in the sequencing data of a study of blood T cell repertoires in COVID-19. At the level of the study: COVID-19 samples collected from the United States, Italy and Spain covered acute and convalescent phases. PBMCs, B-cell-depleted T cells, or T cells provided the cDNA or gDNA that made up the material.

The CDR3 loop spans 15 amino acids. The ends were cut back, 0 bases at V and 3 bases at J, with 8 bases in the middle. The germline V gene encodes CDR1 SGHTA and CDR2 FQGNSA. Source study methods: Researchers report that nucleated cell counts were estimated from reference gene primer amplification. Produced via immunoSEQ multiplex PCR; TCRdb's table is partial and in-frame only. For V, J and clone size, that table is used; D and trimming come from the DNA. The sample includes around 100,000 clones, roughly 86% seen only once; the top ten take 3%. The chain has TRBV7-2 and TRBJ1-4, with unresolved D. The sample comprised peripheral blood. This sequence was found in a man aged 50 to 59 with active or convalescent COVID-19. CDR3 nucleotide sequence: TGTGCCAGCAGCTTAGCGCTGGCAGCTAATGAAAAACTGTTTTTT. As protein: CASSLALAANEKLFF.